Listed here are 10 T cell receptor beta chains from one sample, sequenced in a study of T cell clonotyping in hematopoietic cell transplantation (dated by TCRdb to the early 2020s). The library was prepared using the immunoSEQ multiplex PCR assay. The immuneACCESS repertoire file appears here via TCRdb, limited to in-frame rearrangements. These files lack a portion of the clones; in checked studies, under half of the deficit traces to unresolved V genes, and the cause of the others is not known. In this sample the table shows about 36,000 clones, over 75% of which occur a single time. Roughly 1.9% of the sample is taken by the ten largest. Sequenced input: peripheral blood mononuclear cells. These receptors came from a woman in her thirties or forties in good health. Some clones in this sample may be carry-over from other donors' samples.

This clone came up a few times. The chain uses TRBV5-1 and TRBJ1-1; 8 nucleotides line up with TRBD1. The CDR3 has 14 residues. From germline, CDR1 is SGHRS and CDR2 YFSETQ. J was trimmed by 3 bases and V by 0 bases; bases with no gene match: 1. CDR3 DNA: TGCGCCAGCAGCTTGGACAGGGGGGACACTGAAGCTTTCTTT. This translates into CASSLDRGDTEAFF.

The J gene is TRBJ1-4, the V gene TRBV30; D ambiguous. This CDR3 has 11 amino acids. CDR1 is GTSNPN, CDR2 SVGIG, per germline (reference sequence). V was pared by 3 bases and J by 7 bases, with 6 bases between. CDR3 DNA: TGTGCCTGGAGGGCCGGTGAAAAACTGTTTTTT. It is translated as CAWRAGEKLFF.

CDR3: CASSPGGAGSSYEQYF. CDR3 DNA sequence: TGTGCCAGCAGTCCCGGTGGAGCGGGAAGCTCCTACGAGCAGTACTTC. The chain employs TRBV27 and TRBJ2-7; the match to TRBD2 covers 7 bases. The CDR3 runs 16 residues. Germline CDR1 is MNHEY and CDR2 is SMNVEV (reference sequence). With 5 bases clipped from V and 0 bases from J, the junction kept 10 bases outside the gene matches.

The chain uses TRBV11-3 and TRBJ1-5; D unresolved. The V gene lost 0 bases and the J gene lost 6 bases, with 12 bases spanning the gap. The CDR3 is 15 residues long. Germline CDR1 reads SGHNT; CDR2 reads YENEEA. In DNA, the CDR3 is TGTGCCAGCAGCTTAGACACCCTGAGGGCTCAGCCCCAGCATTTT. This encodes CASSLDTLRAQPQHF.

The chain carries TRBV11-2 and TRBJ2-3, with 7 bases matching TRBD2. V dropped 1 base and J dropped 7; count of bases not matched to a gene: 11. Germline V CDR1 and CDR2: SGHAT, FQNNGV. The CDR3 has 16 amino acids. In DNA form, the CDR3 reads TGTGCCAGCAGCTTAGGAAATGGCGGGAGCAAATATACGCAGTATTTT. Residues: CASSLGNGGSKYTQYF.

Only a few counts were recorded for this clone. The chain has TRBV5-4 and TRBJ2-1; the D is unclear. The CDR3 sequence is 12 residues long. Germline CDR1 is SGHNT and CDR2 is YYREEE (reference sequence). V was shortened by 4 bases and J by 5 bases, with 7 bases between the two germline ends. CDR3 DNA sequence: TGTGCCAGCAGCCCCCGCGACAATGAGCAGTTCTTC. Translated, it gives CASSPRDNEQFF. The whole variable domain, filled in from reference TRBV5-4 and TRBJ2-1, reads ETGVTQSPTHLIKTRGQQVTLRCSSQSGHNTVSWYQQALGQGPQFIFQYYREEENGRGNFPPRFSGLQFPNYSSELNVNALELDDSALYLCASSPRDNEQFFGPGTRLTVL.

The J gene is TRBJ2-3, the V gene TRBV7-2, with no clear D. V was trimmed by 1 base and J by 8 bases, leaving 7 bases between them. Germline V gives CDR1 SGHTA, CDR2 FQGNSA. This CDR3 has 12 residues. The CDR3 DNA reads as TGTGCCAGCAGCTTAGACTTGGGTACGCAGTATTTT. Translating it yields CASSLDLGTQYF.

V usage is TRBV28 and J usage is TRBJ2-3, with 8 bases lining up with TRBD1. CDR1 is MDHEN and CDR2 is SYDVKM in the germline V gene. The CDR3 runs 16 residues. The trim removed 8 bases at V and 1 base at J, leaving 11 bases unmatched. Written as DNA, the CDR3 is TGTGCCAGCTCGAGGCGGACAGGGAGAGGCACAGATACGCAGTATTTT. This gives the protein CASSRRTGRGTDTQYF.

The chain carries TRBV4-1 and TRBJ2-2, with 7 bases fitting TRBD1. Per germline, CDR1 MGHRA and CDR2 YSYEKL. Trimming cost V 4 bases and J 5 bases; bases outside gene matches: 1. This CDR3 has 13 residues. This CDR3 reads CASSPGQTGELFF. Here the CDR3 DNA reads TGCGCCAGCAGCCCGGGACAGACCGGGGAGCTGTTTTTT.

V is TRBV6-5 and J is TRBJ2-7, with D possibly matching TRBD1 (5 bases). The length of the CDR3 is 11 residues. The V gene's germline CDR1 is MNHEY and CDR2 SVGAGI. Between the trimmed V and J ends, which lost 10 bases and 3 bases, there was a span of 10 bases. The CDR3 DNA reads as TGTGCCACCAGGGTCGACTACGAGCAGTACTTC. It codes for CATRVDYEQYF.